Described below is a single T cell receptor beta chain sequence and its context. This sample was taken from a study of Tregs in tolerant kidney transplant recipients. The method was immunoSEQ multiplex PCR; TCRdb's version includes in-frame clones alone and lacks a portion of them. In the table there are about 110,000 clones, 90% of which are singletons. From germline, CDR1 is LNHNV and CDR2 YYDKDF (reference sequence). The V and J ends lost 3 bases and 1 base, in that order; junction bases with no gene match: 6. CDR3 length: 16 residues. This receptor was identified in a human donor who received a combined kidney and bone marrow transplant. V gene TRBV15 combines with J gene TRBJ2-3, with 8 bases lining up with TRBD1. Source: CD4+ T cells from blood, taken before the transplant. CDR3 DNA: TGTGCCACCAGCAGGAATACAGGGGGAGGCACAGATACGCAGTATTTT. It encodes CATSRNTGGGTDTQYF. Filled out from reference TRBV15 and TRBJ2-3, the complete variable domain reads DAMVIQNPRYQVTQFGKPVTLSCSQTLNHNVMYWYQQKSSQAPKLLFHYYDKDFNNEADTPDNFQSRRPNTSFCFLDIRSPGLGDTAMYLCATSRNTGGGTDTQYFGPGTRLTVL.